This T cell receptor (beta chain) appears in the sequencing data of a study of blood T cell repertoires in COVID-19. Study details: The analysed material was cDNA or gDNA that came from T cells, B-cell-depleted T cells, or PBMCs.

In the original workflow: The assay estimated nucleated cells by amplifying reference gene primers. Generated by immunoSEQ multiplex PCR, the TCRdb table keeps only in-frame clones and is missing some. V, J and clone size are those of that table, while D and trimming were read from the DNA. The table shows about 160,000 clones, with around 83% occurring only once. The V gene end was trimmed by 0 bases and the J gene end by 5 bases; junction bases not matched to a gene: 4. Germline-derived CDR1 and CDR2 are GTSNPN and SVGIG (reference sequence). This CDR3 spans 14 amino acids. The receptor comes from a man between 65 and 85 years old who had recovered from COVID-19. The source material was peripheral blood. This chain joins TRBV30 and TRBJ2-3, with 8 bases matching TRBD2. The CDR3: CAWSVFGRVDTQYF. The DNA for the CDR3 is TGTGCCTGGAGTGTTTTCGGGAGGGTAGATACGCAGTATTTT.